The TCR beta chain under discussion was sequenced for a study of tumor-infiltrating lymphocytes in localized non-small cell lung cancer. Study background: Patients included smokers and never-smokers with various histologies, some sampled after neoadjuvant chemotherapy.

Using immunoSEQ multiplex PCR, the repertoire was profiled, and TCRdb retains in-frame clones only, with some absent. Among about 14,000 clones listed, roughly 70% were seen once. Germline assignment: CDR1 MNHNY and CDR2 SVGAGI (reference sequence). The V and J ends lost 2 bases and 6 bases respectively, with 7 bases between them. The length of the CDR3 is 12 residues. Sequencing was performed on lung tumor tissue. The chain links TRBV6-6 to TRBJ1-2; possibly TRBD1 for D (5 bases). The clonotype originates from a human donor with non-small cell lung cancer. In nucleotides, the CDR3 is TGTGCCAGCAGTTACAAGGGGAATGGCTACACCTTC. Translation: CASSYKGNGYTF.